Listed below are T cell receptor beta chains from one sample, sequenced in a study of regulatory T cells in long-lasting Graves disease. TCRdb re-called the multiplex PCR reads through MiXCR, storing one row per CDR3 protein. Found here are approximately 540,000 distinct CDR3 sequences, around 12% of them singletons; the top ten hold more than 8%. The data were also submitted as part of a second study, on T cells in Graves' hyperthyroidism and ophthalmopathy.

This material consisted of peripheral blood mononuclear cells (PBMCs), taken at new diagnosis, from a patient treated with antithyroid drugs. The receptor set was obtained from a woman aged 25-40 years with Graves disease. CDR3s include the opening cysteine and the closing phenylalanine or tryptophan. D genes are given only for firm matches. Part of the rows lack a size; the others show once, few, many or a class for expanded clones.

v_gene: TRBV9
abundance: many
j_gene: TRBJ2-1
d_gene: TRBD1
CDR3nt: TGTGCCAGCAGCGCACCGGGACAGGGATCAAGCCATGAGCAGTTCTTC
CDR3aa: CASSAPGQGSSHEQFF

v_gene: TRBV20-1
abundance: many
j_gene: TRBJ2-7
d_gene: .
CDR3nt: TGCAGTGCTAGAGATCTATTAGGGGCGGAGCCCTACGAGCAGTACTTC
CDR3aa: CSARDLLGAEPYEQYF

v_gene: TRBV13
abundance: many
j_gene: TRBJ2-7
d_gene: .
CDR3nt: TGTGCCAGCAGCTTTCTGTGGGAGGCCTCCTACGAGCAGTACTTC
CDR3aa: CASSFLWEASYEQYF

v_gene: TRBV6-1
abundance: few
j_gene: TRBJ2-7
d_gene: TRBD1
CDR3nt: TGTGCCAGCAGTGAATTGGATACAGGGGGCACCTTTGAGCAGTACTTC
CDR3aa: CASSELDTGGTFEQYF

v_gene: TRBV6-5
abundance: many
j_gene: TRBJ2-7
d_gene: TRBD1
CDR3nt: TGTGCCAGCAGTTACTCCTACTCCGGGACAGGGGCCGAGCAGTACTTC
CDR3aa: CASSYSYSGTGAEQYF

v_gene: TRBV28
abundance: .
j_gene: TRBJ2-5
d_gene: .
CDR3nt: TGTGCCAGCAGTTCCCCCGGGACCCCGCAGCAAGAGACCCAGTACTTC
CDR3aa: CASSSPGTPQQETQYF

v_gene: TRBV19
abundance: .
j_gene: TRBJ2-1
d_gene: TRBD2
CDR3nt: TGTGCCAGTAGTATAGGGCTAGCGGGAGCCGGTGAGCAGTTCTTC
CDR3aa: CASSIGLAGAGEQFF

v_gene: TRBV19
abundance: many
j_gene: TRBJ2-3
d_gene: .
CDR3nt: TGTGCCAGTAGTATTCTCTTGGAGGACGTCACAGATACGCAGTATTTT
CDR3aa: CASSILLEDVTDTQYF

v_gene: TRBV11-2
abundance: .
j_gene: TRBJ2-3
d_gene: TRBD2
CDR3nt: TGTTCCAGCAGCGCAATGCGGTCTAGCGGTAGCACAGATACGCAGTATTTT
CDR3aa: CSSSAMRSSGSTDTQYF

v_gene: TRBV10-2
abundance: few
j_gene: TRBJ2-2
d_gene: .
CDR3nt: TGCGCCAGCAGTGCCAGACTAGACACCGGGGAGCTGTTTTTT
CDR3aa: CASSARLDTGELFF

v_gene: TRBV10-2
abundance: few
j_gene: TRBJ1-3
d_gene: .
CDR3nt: TGCGCCAGCAGAGAAACAGGCTCTGGAAACACCATATATTTT
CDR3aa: CASRETGSGNTIYF

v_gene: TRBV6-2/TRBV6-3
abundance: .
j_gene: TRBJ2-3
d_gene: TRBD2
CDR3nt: TGTGCCAGCAGTTCGGGACTAGCGGGAAATCCCACTAGCACAGATACGCAGTATTTT
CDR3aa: CASSSGLAGNPTSTDTQYF

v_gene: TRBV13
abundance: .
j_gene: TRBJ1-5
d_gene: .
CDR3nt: TGTGCCAGCAGTTACTCGGGCGGAGGGAATCAGCCCCAGAATTTT
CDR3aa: CASSYSGGGNQPQNF

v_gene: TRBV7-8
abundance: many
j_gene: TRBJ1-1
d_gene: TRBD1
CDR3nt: TGTGCCAGCAGCTTAGTACAGGGGGGTACTGAAGCTTTCTTT
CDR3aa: CASSLVQGGTEAFF

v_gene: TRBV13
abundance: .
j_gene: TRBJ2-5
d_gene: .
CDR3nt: TGTGCCAGCAGCTTAATATCGGATTTCGAGCAAGAGACCCAGTACTTC
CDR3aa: CASSLISDFEQETQYF

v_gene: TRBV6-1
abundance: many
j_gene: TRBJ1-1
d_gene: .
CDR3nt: TGTGCCAGCAGCTTAAGTCCAGGGCCCGGCATGAACACTGAAGCTTTCTTT
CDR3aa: CASSLSPGPGMNTEAFF

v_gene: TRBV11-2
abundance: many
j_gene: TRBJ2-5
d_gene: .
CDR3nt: TGTGCCAGCAGTCGTTCCGGGACCCAGTACTTC
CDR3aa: CASSRSGTQYF

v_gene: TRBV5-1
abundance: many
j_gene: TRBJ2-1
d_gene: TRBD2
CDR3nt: TGCGCCAGCAGCGCCCTACTAGCGGGAGTTGCCAATGAGCAGTTCTTC
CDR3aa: CASSALLAGVANEQFF

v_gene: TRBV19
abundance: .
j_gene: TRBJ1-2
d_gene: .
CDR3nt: TGTGCCAGTAGTCGCTATGCAGGGTCGAACTATGGCTACACCTTC
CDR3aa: CASSRYAGSNYGYTF

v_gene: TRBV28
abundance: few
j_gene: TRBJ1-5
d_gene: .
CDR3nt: TGTGCCAGCAGTCTCCAACAGCTCAATCAGCCCCAGCATTTT
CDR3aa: CASSLQQLNQPQHF

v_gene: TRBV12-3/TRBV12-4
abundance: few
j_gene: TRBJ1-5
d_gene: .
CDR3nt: TGTGCCAGCAGTTTAGCGGTGGGGGCGCCCAATCAGCCCCAGCATTTT
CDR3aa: CASSLAVGAPNQPQHF

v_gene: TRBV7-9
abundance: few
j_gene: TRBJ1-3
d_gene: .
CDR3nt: TGTGCCAGCAGCTTCGTCGGGGGCTCTGGAAACACCATATATTTT
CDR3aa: CASSFVGGSGNTIYF

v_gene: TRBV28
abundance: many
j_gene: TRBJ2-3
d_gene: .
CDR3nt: TGTGCCAGCAGTTCCCCTGAGGGTGGAGATACGCAGTATTTT
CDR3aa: CASSSPEGGDTQYF

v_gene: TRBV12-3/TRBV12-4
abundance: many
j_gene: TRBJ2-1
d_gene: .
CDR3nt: TGTGCCAGCAGTTCCTTGAATGAGCAGTTCTTC
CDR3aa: CASSSLNEQFF

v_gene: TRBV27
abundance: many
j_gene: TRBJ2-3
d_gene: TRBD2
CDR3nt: TGTGCCAGCAGTTTACCCGGGGGGAATAGGGGTACAGATACGCAGTATTTT
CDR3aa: CASSLPGGNRGTDTQYF

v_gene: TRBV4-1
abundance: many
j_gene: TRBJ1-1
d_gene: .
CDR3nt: TGCGCCAGCAGCCAAGAATTCGTGGGGGGAGAGAACACTGAAGCTTTCTTT
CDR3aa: CASSQEFVGGENTEAFF

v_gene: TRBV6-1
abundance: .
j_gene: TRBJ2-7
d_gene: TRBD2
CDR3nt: TGTGCCAGCAGTACGGGACTAGCGGGAGTCACCTACGAGCAGTACTTC
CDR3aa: CASSTGLAGVTYEQYF

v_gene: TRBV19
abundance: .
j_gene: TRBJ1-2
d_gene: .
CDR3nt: TGTGCCAGTAGTATAGAACGACCAACCCACTATGGCTACACCTTC
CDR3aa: CASSIERPTHYGYTF

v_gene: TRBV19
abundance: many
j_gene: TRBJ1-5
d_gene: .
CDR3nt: TGTGCCAGTAGTTCGAGGACAGTCCCAAATCAGCCCCAGCATTTT
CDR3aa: CASSSRTVPNQPQHF

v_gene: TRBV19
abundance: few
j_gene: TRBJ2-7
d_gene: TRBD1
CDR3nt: TGTGCCAGTAGTGCGGCGACAGGGCGGAACGAGCAGTACTTC
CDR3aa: CASSAATGRNEQYF

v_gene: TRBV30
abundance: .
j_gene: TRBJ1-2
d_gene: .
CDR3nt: TGTGCCTGGAGTGTAGAACAAGTTTTCTACACCTTC
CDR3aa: CAWSVEQVFYTF

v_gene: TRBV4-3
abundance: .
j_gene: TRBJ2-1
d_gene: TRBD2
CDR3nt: TGCGCCAGCAGCCGCAAGCCGACTAGCGGGGCGGGGTACAATGAGCAGTTCTTC
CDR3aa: CASSRKPTSGAGYNEQFF

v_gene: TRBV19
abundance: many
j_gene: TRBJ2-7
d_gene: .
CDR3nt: TGTGCCAGTAAAATCAACGGAGGCTCCTACGAGCAGTACTTC
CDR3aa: CASKINGGSYEQYF

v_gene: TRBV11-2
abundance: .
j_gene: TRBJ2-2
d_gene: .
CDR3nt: TGTGCCAGCAGCACGCAGAAGCGGAGGGGCACCGGGGAGCTGTTTTTT
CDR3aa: CASSTQKRRGTGELFF

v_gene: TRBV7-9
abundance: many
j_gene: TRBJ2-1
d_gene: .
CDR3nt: TGTGCCAGCAGCCAATCTTGGAGACAGACCGGGCAGTTCTTC
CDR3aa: CASSQSWRQTGQFF

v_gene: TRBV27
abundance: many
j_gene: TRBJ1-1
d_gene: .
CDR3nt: TGTGCCAGCAGTTTGAGCAGGGCGGTCACTGAAGCTTTCTTC
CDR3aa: CASSLSRAVTEAFF

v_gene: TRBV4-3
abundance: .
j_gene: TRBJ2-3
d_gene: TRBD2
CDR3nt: TGCGCCAGCCTGCCGGGGGGACCATCCTCTGCAGATACGCAGTATTTT
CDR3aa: CASLPGGPSSADTQYF